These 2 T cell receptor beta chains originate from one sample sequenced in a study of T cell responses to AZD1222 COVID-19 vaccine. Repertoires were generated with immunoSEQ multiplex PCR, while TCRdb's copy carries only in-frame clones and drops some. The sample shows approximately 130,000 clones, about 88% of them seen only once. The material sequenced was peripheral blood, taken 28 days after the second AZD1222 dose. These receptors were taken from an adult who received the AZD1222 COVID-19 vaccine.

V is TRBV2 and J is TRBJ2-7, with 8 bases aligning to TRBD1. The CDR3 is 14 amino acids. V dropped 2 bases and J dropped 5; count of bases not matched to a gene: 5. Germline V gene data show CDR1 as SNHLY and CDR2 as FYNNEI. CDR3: CASSERGQVHEQYF. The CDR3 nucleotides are TGTGCCAGCAGTGAAAGGGGACAGGTCCACGAGCAGTACTTC. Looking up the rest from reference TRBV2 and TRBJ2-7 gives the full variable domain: EPEVTQTPSHQVTQMGQEVILRCVPISNHLYFYWYRQILGQKVEFLVSFYNNEISEKSEIFDDQFSVERPDGSNFTLKIRSTKLEDSAMYFCASSERGQVHEQYFGPGTRLTVT.

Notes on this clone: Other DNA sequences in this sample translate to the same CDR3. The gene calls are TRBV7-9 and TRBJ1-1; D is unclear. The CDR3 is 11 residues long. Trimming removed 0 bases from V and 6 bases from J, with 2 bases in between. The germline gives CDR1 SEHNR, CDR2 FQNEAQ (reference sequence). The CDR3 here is CASSLAAEAFF. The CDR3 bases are TGTGCCAGCAGCTTAGCAGCTGAAGCTTTCTTT. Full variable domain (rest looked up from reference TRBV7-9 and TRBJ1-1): DTGVSQNPRHKITKRGQNVTFRCDPISEHNRLYWYRQTLGQGPEFLTYFQNEAQLEKSRLLSDRFSAERPKGSFSTLEIQRTEQGDSAMYLCASSLAAEAFFGQGTRLTVV.